This TCR beta chain stems from a study of blood T cell repertoires in COVID-19. The overall study: Collection of acute and convalescent COVID-19 samples took place in the United States, Italy and Spain. PBMCs, B-cell-depleted T cells, or T cells were the source of the cDNA or gDNA that made up the material.

The germline CDR1 and CDR2 sequences are SGHRS and YFSETQ. With V trimmed by 0 bases and J by 4 bases, 3 bases remained unmatched. CDR3 length: 15 amino acids. Original processing notes: How many nucleated cells were present was estimated from reference gene primer amplification. The data were produced by immunoSEQ multiplex PCR, yet TCRdb's version contains in-frame clones alone and is incomplete. V and J calls and clone size are as listed in that table; D and trimming were resolved from the DNA. The table lists 200,000 to 300,000 clones, more than 90% of them singletons. Patients of the Seattle cohort, enrolled during active infection, were followed longitudinally.

This clonotype was obtained from a person aged 18-30 years with COVID-19, enrolled during active disease. This chain uses TRBV5-1 with TRBJ1-3, with TRBD1 matching 8 bases. Source material: peripheral blood. The CDR3 loop reads CASSLATGGGNTIYF. CDR3 bases: TGCGCCAGCAGCTTGGCAACAGGGGGAGGAAACACCATATATTTT.